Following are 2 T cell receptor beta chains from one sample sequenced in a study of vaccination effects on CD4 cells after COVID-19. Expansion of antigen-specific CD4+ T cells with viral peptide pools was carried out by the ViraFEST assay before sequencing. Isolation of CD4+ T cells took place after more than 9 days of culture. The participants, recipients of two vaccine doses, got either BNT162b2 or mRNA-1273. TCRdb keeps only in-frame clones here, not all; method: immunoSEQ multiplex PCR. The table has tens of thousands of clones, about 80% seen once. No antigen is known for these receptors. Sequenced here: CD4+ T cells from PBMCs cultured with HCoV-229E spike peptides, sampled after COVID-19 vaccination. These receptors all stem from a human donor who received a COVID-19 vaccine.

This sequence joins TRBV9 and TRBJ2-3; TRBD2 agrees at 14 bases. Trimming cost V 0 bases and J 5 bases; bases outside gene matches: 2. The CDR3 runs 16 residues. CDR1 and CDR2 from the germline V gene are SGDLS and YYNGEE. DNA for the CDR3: TGTGCCAGCAGCGTAGTGGGACTAGCGGGAGTAGATACGCAGTATTTT. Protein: CASSVVGLAGVDTQYF.

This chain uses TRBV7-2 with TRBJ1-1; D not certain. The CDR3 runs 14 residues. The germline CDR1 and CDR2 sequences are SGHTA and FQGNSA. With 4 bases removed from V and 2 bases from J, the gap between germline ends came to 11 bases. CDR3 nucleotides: TGTGCCAGCAGCTATCTGGGAAGAAACACTGAAGCTTTCTTT. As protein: CASSYLGRNTEAFF.